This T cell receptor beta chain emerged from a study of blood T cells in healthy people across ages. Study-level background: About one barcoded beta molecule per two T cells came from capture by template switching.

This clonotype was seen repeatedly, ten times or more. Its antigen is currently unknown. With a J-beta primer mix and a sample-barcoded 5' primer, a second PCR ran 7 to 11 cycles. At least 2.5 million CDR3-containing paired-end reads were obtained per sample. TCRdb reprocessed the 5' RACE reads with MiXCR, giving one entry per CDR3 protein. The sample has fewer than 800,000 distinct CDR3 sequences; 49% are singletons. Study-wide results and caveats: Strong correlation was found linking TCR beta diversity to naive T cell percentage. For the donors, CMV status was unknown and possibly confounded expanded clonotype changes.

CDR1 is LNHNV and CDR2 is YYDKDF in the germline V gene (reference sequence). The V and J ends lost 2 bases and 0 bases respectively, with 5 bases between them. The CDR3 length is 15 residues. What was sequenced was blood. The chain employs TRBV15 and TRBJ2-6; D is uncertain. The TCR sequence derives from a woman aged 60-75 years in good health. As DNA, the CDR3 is TGTGCCACCAGCAGACGGGCCTCTGGGGCCAACGTCCTGACTTTC. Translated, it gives CATSRRASGANVLTF.